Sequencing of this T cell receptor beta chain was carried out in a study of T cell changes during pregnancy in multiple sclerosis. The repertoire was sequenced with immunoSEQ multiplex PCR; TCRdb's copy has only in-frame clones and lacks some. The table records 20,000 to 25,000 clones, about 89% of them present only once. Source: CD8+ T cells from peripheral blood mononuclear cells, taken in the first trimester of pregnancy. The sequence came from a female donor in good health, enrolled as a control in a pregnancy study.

CDR3 in amino acids: CASSPTSRVYNEQFF. The DNA of the CDR3 is TGTGCCAGCAGTCCGACTAGCAGGGTCTACAATGAGCAGTTCTTC. The gene calls are TRBV28 and TRBJ2-1, with 7 bases identical to TRBD2. The CDR3 is made up of 15 amino acids. V lost 5 bases, J lost 3 bases, and 7 bases stayed unmatched. The V gene's germline CDR1 is MDHEN and CDR2 SYDVKM.